The rows below give T cell receptor beta chains drawn from one sample of a study of OX40 agonist ivuxolimab in advanced cancers. Profiled with immunoSEQ multiplex PCR; TCRdb holds only in-frame clones, not every one. The table lists some 99,000 clones, approximately 95% of them singletons. Material: CD4+ or CD8+ T cells sorted from blood, obtained in a trial of the OX40 agonist ivuxolimab. Every receptor here comes from an adult with an advanced solid tumor such as melanoma, head and neck, liver or kidney cancer. Each CDR3 is given with its conserved first and last residue. Fields, in order: clone size, D gene, J gene, CDR3 length, V gene, CDR3 protein, CDR3 DNA. A D gene is named only where the DNA matches it firmly. Rows give clone size only sometimes, using once, few, many, or a class for an expanded clone.

size: .
D: TRBD1
J: TRBJ2-1
length: 15
V: TRBV5-1
CDR3: CASSLVRTGFHEQFF
DNA: TGCGCCAGCAGCTTGGTTCGGACAGGGTTCCATGAGCAGTTCTTC

size: .
D: .
J: TRBJ2-1
length: 15
V: TRBV29-1
CDR3: CSVDTTQSPYNEQFF
DNA: TGCAGCGTGGATACGACACAAAGCCCCTACAATGAGCAGTTCTTC

size: .
D: .
J: TRBJ1-1
length: 13
V: TRBV2
CDR3: CASRPDSISEAFF
DNA: TGTGCCAGCAGACCCGACAGTATTTCTGAAGCTTTCTTT

size: .
D: TRBD2
J: TRBJ2-7
length: 15
V: TRBV6-5
CDR3: CASRLAGGTSYEQYF
DNA: TGTGCCAGCAGGTTAGCGGGGGGGACATCCTACGAGCAGTACTTC

size: .
D: .
J: TRBJ2-5
length: 12
V: TRBV10-2
CDR3: CASSETRETQYF
DNA: TGCGCCAGCAGTGAGACCAGGGAGACCCAGTACTTC

size: .
D: .
J: TRBJ2-5
length: 15
V: TRBV5-6
CDR3: CASRLGPGSEETQYF
DNA: TGTGCCAGCAGGTTGGGGCCAGGGAGTGAAGAGACCCAGTACTTC

size: .
D: TRBD1
J: TRBJ1-3
length: 17
V: TRBV10-3
CDR3: CAIATGTGRLSGNTIYF
DNA: TGTGCCATCGCTACGGGGACAGGGCGCTTGAGTGGAAACACCATATATTTT

size: once
D: .
J: TRBJ1-2
length: 15
V: TRBV7-2
CDR3: CASSLPARGHYGYTF
DNA: TGTGCCAGCAGCTTACCCGCGAGGGGACACTATGGCTACACCTTC

size: .
D: .
J: TRBJ2-6
length: 19
V: TRBV11-2
CDR3: CASSLGAKTGLSGANVLTF
DNA: TGTGCCAGCAGCTTGGGGGCTAAGACAGGTCTTTCTGGGGCCAACGTCCTGACTTTC

size: .
D: TRBD1
J: TRBJ2-5
length: 15
V: TRBV5-1
CDR3: CASSLLTGSGETQYF
DNA: TGCGCCAGCAGCTTGTTGACAGGGTCAGGGGAGACCCAGTACTTC

size: .
D: TRBD1
J: TRBJ1-5
length: 15
V: TRBV7-2
CDR3: CASSLDRGGVRPQHF
DNA: TGTGCCAGCAGCTTAGACAGGGGAGGGGTACGGCCCCAGCATTTT

size: .
D: TRBD1
J: TRBJ1-6
length: 13
V: TRBV27
CDR3: CASSPWTGSPLHF
DNA: TGTGCCAGCAGTCCTTGGACAGGATCACCCCTCCACTTT

size: few
D: TRBD1
J: TRBJ2-1
length: 13
V: TRBV27
CDR3: CASTTQGVREQFF
DNA: TGTGCCAGCACCACACAGGGGGTCCGTGAGCAGTTCTTC

size: .
D: TRBD1
J: TRBJ1-2
length: 13
V: TRBV14
CDR3: CASSYDRGGGYTF
DNA: TGTGCCAGCAGTTACGACAGGGGTGGTGGCTACACCTTC

size: .
D: TRBD2
J: TRBJ2-6
length: 19
V: TRBV5-1
CDR3: CASSPEGSGGSSGANVLTF
DNA: TGCGCCAGCAGCCCCGAGGGTAGCGGGGGTAGCTCTGGGGCCAACGTCCTGACTTTC

size: .
D: .
J: TRBJ1-5
length: 13
V: TRBV28
CDR3: CASSPGTGQPQHF
DNA: TGTGCCAGCAGTCCGGGGACTGGACAGCCCCAGCATTTT

size: .
D: TRBD1
J: TRBJ2-7
length: 18
V: TRBV4-1
CDR3: CASSQGPGQGRSPYEQYF
DNA: TGCGCCAGCAGCCAAGGACCGGGACAGGGAAGAAGTCCCTACGAGCAGTACTTC

size: .
D: TRBD1
J: TRBJ1-1
length: 13
V: TRBV6-5
CDR3: CASTDRVNTEAFF
DNA: TGTGCCAGCACCGACAGGGTGAACACTGAAGCTTTCTTT

size: .
D: TRBD2
J: TRBJ2-3
length: 17
V: TRBV11-3
CDR3: CASSLGAWERGKDTQYF
DNA: TGTGCCAGCAGCTTAGGCGCCTGGGAGCGGGGAAAGGATACGCAGTATTTT

size: .
D: .
J: TRBJ1-6
length: 15
V: TRBV30
CDR3: CAWSVLRGRNSPLHF
DNA: TGTGCCTGGAGTGTACTTAGGGGCCGGAATTCACCCCTCCACTTT

size: .
D: .
J: TRBJ2-1
length: 10
V: TRBV5-5
CDR3: CASSWDEQFF
DNA: TGTGCCAGCAGCTGGGATGAGCAGTTCTTC

size: .
D: TRBD1
J: TRBJ1-1
length: 15
V: TRBV18
CDR3: CASSPTTGINAEAFF
DNA: TGTGCCAGCTCACCGACGACAGGGATTAACGCTGAAGCTTTCTTT

size: .
D: .
J: TRBJ1-2
length: 16
V: TRBV7-9
CDR3: CASSFYRDTPNYGYTF
DNA: TGTGCCAGCAGCTTCTACCGGGACACTCCTAACTATGGCTACACCTTC

size: .
D: .
J: TRBJ2-6
length: 17
V: TRBV4-3
CDR3: CASSPDNLFSGANVLTF
DNA: TGCGCCAGCAGCCCCGACAATCTCTTCTCTGGGGCCAACGTCCTGACTTTC

size: .
D: TRBD1
J: TRBJ1-4
length: 16
V: TRBV6-5
CDR3: CASSLMDRVVNEKLFF
DNA: TGTGCCAGCAGTTTAATGGACAGGGTGGTTAATGAAAAACTGTTTTTT